These T cell receptor beta chains were read from a single sample in a study of T cell repertoires in cytomegalovirus infection. TCRdb called the reads again in MiXCR, with one record for every CDR3 protein. The sample includes about 830,000 distinct CDR3 sequences, about 31% of them seen just once. These receptors are not linked to any known antigen. The input for sequencing was cultured CD8+ T cells from PBMCs, taken from culture after CMV antigen stimulation. These receptors were collected from a human donor in good health (CMV status not recorded). Some clones in this sample may be carry-over from other donors' samples. Both conserved end residues are part of each CDR3. The D gene is left open where the match is weak. Not all rows give a size; the values are once, few, many and, for expanded clones, a class.

v_gene	j_gene	d_gene	abundance	CDR3aa	CDR3nt
TRBV12-3/TRBV12-4	TRBJ2-5	TRBD2	NA	CASSPPDGGGGETQYF	TGTGCCAGCAGTCCACCGGACGGCGGGGGAGGAGAGACCCAGTACTTC
TRBV2	TRBJ2-1	TRBD1	NA	CASTGTGDEQFF	TGTGCCAGTACCGGGACAGGCGATGAGCAGTTCTTC
TRBV9	TRBJ2-1	TRBD2	NA	CASSLPGLVEDEQFF	TGTGCCAGCAGCTTACCGGGACTAGTGGAGGATGAGCAGTTCTTC
TRBV7-1	TRBJ1-2	NA	NA	CASSREGQGYTF	TGTGCCAGCAGCCGAGAGGGCCAGGGCTACACCTTC
TRBV20-1	TRBJ1-2	TRBD1	few	CSARDESPGTGNRAYGYTF	TGCAGTGCTAGAGACGAGTCTCCCGGGACAGGGAATAGGGCCTATGGCTACACCTTC
TRBV7-8	TRBJ2-5	TRBD1	many	CASSTLSGGSGETQYF	TGTGCCAGCAGCACACTCTCAGGGGGCAGTGGGGAGACCCAGTACTTC
TRBV6-5	TRBJ2-1	TRBD1	NA	CASSYDRGFNEQFF	TGTGCCAGCAGTTACGACAGGGGTTTCAATGAGCAGTTCTTC
TRBV27	TRBJ2-7	TRBD1	NA	CASSRDRQVWNEQYF	TGTGCCAGCAGCCGGGACAGACAGGTCTGGAACGAGCAGTACTTC
TRBV6-5	TRBJ2-7	NA	NA	CASSYEETGLSEQYF	TGTGCCAGCAGTTACGAGGAGACAGGACTAAGCGAGCAGTACTTC
TRBV6-1	TRBJ2-1	NA	NA	CASSGYSGATNEQFF	TGTGCCAGCAGCGGATACTCCGGGGCCACCAATGAGCAGTTCTTC
TRBV12-3/TRBV12-4	TRBJ2-1	TRBD2	NA	CASSFWTSKLGNEQFF	TGTGCCAGCAGTTTTTGGACTAGCAAATTAGGGAATGAGCAGTTCTTC
TRBV20-1	TRBJ2-3	NA	NA	CSAPKTPQGPDTQYF	TGCAGTGCTCCTAAGACCCCACAGGGCCCAGATACGCAGTATTTT
TRBV11-2	TRBJ2-3	NA	NA	CASSLHPRGQWSTDTQYF	TGTGCCAGCAGCCTCCACCCTCGGGGTCAGTGGAGCACAGATACGCAGTATTTT
TRBV4-3	TRBJ2-3	NA	NA	CASSQDSVSPTTDTQYF	TGCGCCAGCAGCCAAGACAGCGTTTCCCCCACAACAGATACGCAGTATTTT
TRBV12-3/TRBV12-4	TRBJ2-6	NA	few	CASSRRGRQPGANVLTF	TGTGCCAGCAGTAGGAGGGGGCGCCAGCCCGGGGCCAACGTCCTGACTTTC
TRBV6-5	TRBJ1-1	NA	NA	CASSYFPDSGANTEAFF	TGTGCCAGCAGTTACTTCCCCGACAGCGGGGCTAACACTGAAGCTTTCTTT
TRBV11-2	TRBJ2-5	NA	few	CASSLLWGYQETQYF	TGTGCCAGCAGCTTATTGTGGGGGTACCAAGAGACCCAGTACTTC
TRBV19	TRBJ2-1	TRBD1	NA	CASSRDRGLGNEQFF	TGTGCCAGTAGTAGAGACAGGGGGCTGGGCAATGAGCAGTTCTTC